This paragraph covers one TCR beta chain sequence. Antigen unknown. This entry is derived from a study of PD-1 blockade in classical Hodgkin lymphoma. Whole-study findings and limits: It was CD4+ TCR diversity, not CD8+, that rose significantly by C4D1. Exclusion was the outcome for patients who began nivolumab under 1 year after ASCT. Before treatment, TCR diversity in newly diagnosed patients was reportedly lower than in healthy donors.

Here immunoSEQ multiplex PCR was the method, and the copy in TCRdb shows in-frame clones only, minus some. The data hold about 50,000 clones, with around 90% observed a single time. The CDR3 is made up of 14 amino acids. Germline V gene data show CDR1 as ENHRY and CDR2 as SYGVKD. Trimming removed 6 bases at V and 4 bases at J, with 15 bases between. Time point in this sample: cycle 4 day 1 (C4D1), after more than five weeks of nivolumab. Brentuximab vedotin exposure varied, and every patient relapsed after autologous stem cell transplantation. The receptor's source is a human donor with classical Hodgkin lymphoma. The chain joins TRBV10-3 to TRBJ1-1; D call uncertain. The specimen was peripheral blood mononuclear cells (PBMCs), collected before the fourth cycle of nivolumab. The CDR3 region has the DNA TGTGCCATCAGGGACCAGGAAACGGTCACTGAAGCTTTCTTT. Encoded protein: CAIRDQETVTEAFF.